The following is a T cell receptor beta chain sequence with its context. Its antigen specificity is not known. Base-call qualities are not available, and no considerably larger clone is one nucleotide away. V is pared back by 0 bases and J by 4 bases, with 9 bases lying between the germline termini. According to the germline V gene (reference sequence), CDR1 reads SGHNT and CDR2 reads YYREEE. The CDR3 starts with the cysteine, ends with the phenylalanine, and has 14 residues. Only the CDR3 region is kept as DNA, spanning 42 bases read in frame from base 1. The data stem from a study of lymphopenia after photon versus proton radiotherapy (dated by TCRdb to 2018 to 2020). Study-level background: The immunological effects of photon versus proton radiation therapy were compared in patients with gastrointestinal tumors who developed high-grade lymphopenia. The cohort included roughly 20 patients with gastrointestinal tumors who developed lymphopenia after receiving either photon or proton therapy. The study was designed to characterize how the impact on the immune system differs between the two radiation modalities.

Overall study results and their limits: Relative stability during treatment was observed in proton-treated patients, whereas loss of naive T cells and TCR diversity and gain of effector/memory populations were observed in photon-treated patients. Among patients across the cohort who died, overall survival time showed an inverse correlation with a larger post-nadir drop in TCR diversity. The survival association was assessed only in patients who died, and the authors presented better survival with proton therapy as a possibility rather than a demonstrated result. After the lymphocyte count nadir, oligoclonal expansion, especially of CD8+ Temra cells, was observed in photon-treated repertoires, and the drop in diversity was driven by this expansion.

Libraries were constructed by the immunoSEQ multiplex PCR assay. Alongside multiparametric flow cytometry, deep sequencing of rearranged TCR beta loci was used to profile the T cell repertoires. This is the immuneACCESS table as TCRdb keeps it, with only in-frame sequences that have V and J called. A part of the clones is gone; compared with another copy, unresolved V genes explain less than half, and the rest is unexplained. This sample lists about 37,000 clones; over 75% were detected once. 2.5% to 3.5% of the sample lies in the top ten. The sequence joins TRBV5-4 to TRBJ2-3; the D gene cannot be resolved beyond TRBD1 or TRBD2, each matching 6 bases. The source of this sequence is a man in his fifties with gastric cancer. This specimen consisted of peripheral blood, obtained from a patient treated with photon-based radiotherapy. The CDR3 region reads CASSLEEGADTQYF. In nucleotides, the sequence is TGTGCCAGCAGCTTGGAGGAGGGGGCAGATACGCAGTATTTT.